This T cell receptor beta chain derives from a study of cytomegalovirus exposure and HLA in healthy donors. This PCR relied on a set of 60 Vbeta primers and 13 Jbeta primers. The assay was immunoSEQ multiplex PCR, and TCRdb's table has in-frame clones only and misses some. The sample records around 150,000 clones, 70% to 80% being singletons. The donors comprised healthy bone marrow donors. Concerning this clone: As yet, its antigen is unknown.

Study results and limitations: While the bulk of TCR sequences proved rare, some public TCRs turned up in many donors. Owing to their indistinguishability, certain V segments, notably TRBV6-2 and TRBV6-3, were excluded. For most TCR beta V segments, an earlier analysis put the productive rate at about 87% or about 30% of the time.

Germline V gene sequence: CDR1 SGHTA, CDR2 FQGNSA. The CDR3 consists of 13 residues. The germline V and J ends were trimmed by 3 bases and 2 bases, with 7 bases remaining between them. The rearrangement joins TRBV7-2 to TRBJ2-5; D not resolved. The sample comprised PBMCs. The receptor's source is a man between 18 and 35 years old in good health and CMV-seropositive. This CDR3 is CASSFSVQETQYF. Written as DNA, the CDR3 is TGTGCCAGCAGCTTTTCAGTTCAAGAGACCCAGTACTTC.